This passage covers 28 T cell receptor beta chains from one sample sequenced in a study of cytomegalovirus exposure and HLA in healthy donors. The protocol was immunoSEQ multiplex PCR, while the TCRdb copy is restricted to in-frame clones and leaves out a portion. The sample lists hundreds of thousands of clones; roughly 88% were seen once. The source material was PBMCs. All receptors derive from a woman between 18 and 29 years old in good health and CMV-seronegative.

This clone was detected only once. The chain couples TRBV9 to TRBJ2-1, with 7 bases matching TRBD2. Losses at the gene ends were 0 bases for V and 1 base for J; bases not matched to a gene: 4. This CDR3 has 16 amino acids. Germline-derived CDR1 and CDR2 are SGDLS and YYNGEE. CDR3 loop: CASSVGASGSYNEQFF. The CDR3 DNA reads as TGTGCCAGCAGCGTAGGGGCTAGCGGTTCCTACAATGAGCAGTTCTTC.

This clone was detected once. The genes are TRBV6-6 and TRBJ1-3; D gene unclear. The V gene lost 5 bases and the J gene lost 0 bases, with 8 bases spanning the gap. Germline V gives CDR1 MNHNY, CDR2 SVGAGI (reference sequence). This CDR3 comprises 14 residues. The CDR3 is CASSLEFSGNTIYF. The CDR3 bases are TGTGCCAGCAGTCTCGAGTTCTCTGGAAACACCATATATTTT.

CDR3 nucleotide sequence: TGTGCCAGCAGCTACAAAGGGGGCTCCGAGCAGTACTTC. This translates into CASSYKGGSEQYF. The chain employs TRBV6-1 and TRBJ2-7; 7 bases map to TRBD1. Germline V CDR1 and CDR2: MNHNS, SASEGT. The J segment lost 6 bases and the V segment lost 6 bases, leaving 8 bases of the junction unmatched. This CDR3 is built from 13 residues.

The chain couples TRBV5-1 to TRBJ2-7, with D possibly being TRBD2 (6 bases). The CDR3 is 13 amino acids. CDR1 is SGHRS and CDR2 is YFSETQ in the germline V gene. V lost 4 bases, J lost 3 bases, and 11 bases lay in between. The CDR3 loop reads CASSLASDYEQYF. In DNA form, the CDR3 reads TGCGCCAGCAGCCTAGCTAGCGACTACGAGCAGTACTTC.

The gene calls are TRBV6-1 and TRBJ2-7; tentatively, D is TRBD1 (6 bases). Germline V CDR1 and CDR2: MNHNS, SASEGT. The CDR3 is made up of 14 amino acids. V lost 8 bases and J 5 bases, leaving 19 bases between the germline ends. Written as DNA, the CDR3 is TGTGCCAGCGGTTCTGAGGGGGAGTCTAACGAGCAGTACTTC. As protein: CASGSEGESNEQYF.

The V and J genes are TRBV7-9 and TRBJ2-1, with TRBD1 matching over 7 bases. Trimming took 4 bases from V and 2 from J; bases not matched to a gene: 5. The CDR3 is made up of 15 amino acids. Germline CDR1 reads SEHNR; CDR2 reads FQNEAQ (reference sequence). Here the CDR3 reads CASSSRQGTYNEQFF. The CDR3 DNA sequence: TGTGCCAGCAGCTCGAGACAGGGAACCTACAATGAGCAGTTCTTC.

The chain's CDR3 is CASSDRGQEQPQHF. Written as DNA, the CDR3 is TGTGCCAGCAGTGACAGGGGGCAGGAACAGCCCCAGCATTTT. The chain employs TRBV28 and TRBJ1-5, with 10 bases aligning to TRBD1. Germline V lookup: CDR1 MDHEN, CDR2 SYDVKM. After removal of 5 bases from V and 7 bases from J, the junction contained 5 bases not matched to a gene. The CDR3 has 14 residues.

The chain joins TRBV11-2 to TRBJ2-7, with 7 bases identical to TRBD1. The V and J ends lost 2 bases and 0 bases, in that order; junction bases with no gene match: 7. Germline loops: CDR1 SGHAT, CDR2 FQNNGV. The CDR3 runs to 16 residues. The CDR3 region is CASSLSDRDSSYEQYF. The CDR3 DNA reads TGTGCCAGCAGCTTATCCGACAGGGACAGCTCCTACGAGCAGTACTTC.

The chain combines TRBV7-9 with TRBJ2-7, with TRBD1 matching over 8 bases. Germline V CDR1 and CDR2: SEHNR, FQNEAQ (reference sequence). The CDR3 is made up of 13 amino acids. The J segment lost 7 bases and the V segment lost 5 bases, leaving 7 bases of the junction unmatched. The CDR3: CASSDGTGAEQYF. CDR3 DNA sequence: TGTGCCAGCAGCGACGGGACAGGAGCGGAGCAGTACTTC. Drawing the rest from reference TRBV7-9 and TRBJ2-7, the complete variable domain is DTGVSQNPRHKITKRGQNVTFRCDPISEHNRLYWYRQTLGQGPEFLTYFQNEAQLEKSRLLSDRFSAERPKGSFSTLEIQRTEQGDSAMYLCASSDGTGAEQYFGPGTRLTVT.

This clone has just one count. The chain couples TRBV5-8 to TRBJ2-5, with D uncertain. V lost 1 base and J lost 5, with 12 bases in between. The CDR3 runs to 14 residues. The germline gives CDR1 SGHTS, CDR2 YDEGEE. The CDR3 nucleotides read TGTGCCAGCAGCTTGAGTGTGAATCGGGAGACCCAGTACTTC. Translation gives CASSLSVNRETQYF.

The chain couples TRBV27 to TRBJ2-7, with D possibly TRBD2 on 5 matching bases. The CDR3 spans 14 residues. Trimming left V 1 base short and J 6 bases short, with 13 bases between. Looked up from germline, CDR1 is MNHEY and CDR2 is SMNVEV (reference sequence). CDR3 residues: CASSLLSGRGEQYF. For the CDR3, the DNA is TGTGCCAGCAGTTTATTATCAGGTCGGGGCGAGCAGTACTTC.

This sequence joins TRBV14 and TRBJ1-2, with 7 nucleotides matching TRBD1. The CDR3 length is 12 residues. CDR1 and CDR2 (germline): SGHDN, FVKESK. V lost 10 bases and J lost 8; bases outside the gene matches: 10. The CDR3, as DNA: TGTGCCACTTCAGTACTAGGGGGCGGCTACACCTTC. It translates to CATSVLGGGYTF.

The chain joins TRBV29-1 to TRBJ2-1; 10 positions agree with TRBD2. Germline loops: CDR1 SQVTM, CDR2 ANQGSEA. The trim removed 1 base at V and 3 bases at J, leaving 6 bases unmatched. This CDR3 is 16 amino acids long. The CDR3 region has the DNA TGCAGCGTTGAAGCCCTAACTAGCGGGATCTACAATGAGCAGTTCTTC. As protein: CSVEALTSGIYNEQFF.

The chain uses TRBV7-9 and TRBJ2-5, with 14 bases matching TRBD2. The V and J ends lost 2 bases and 5 bases, in that order; junction bases with no gene match: 13. Germline lookup yields CDR1 SEHNR and CDR2 FQNEAQ (reference sequence). CDR3 length: 19 residues. This chain's CDR3 is CASSLSWGTSGGHRETQYF. The CDR3 DNA is TGTGCCAGCAGCTTATCTTGGGGGACTAGCGGGGGTCATCGGGAGACCCAGTACTTC.

This chain uses TRBV4-1 with TRBJ2-7, with TRBD2 identical over 9 bases. The CDR3 consists of 16 residues. Germline V CDR1 and CDR2: MGHRA, YSYEKL. J gave up 5 bases and V 1 base, and 9 bases lay outside the gene matches. CDR3 in DNA: TGCGCCAGCAGCCAAGCCGGGACTAGCAGGCGGGACGAGCAGTACTTC. Protein sequence: CASSQAGTSRRDEQYF.

The CDR3 coding sequence is TGCGCCAGCAGCCCCCGACAGGGAGCCTCCTACGAGCAGTACTTC. Translating it yields CASSPRQGASYEQYF. The rearrangement joins TRBV5-1 to TRBJ2-7; 7 positions agree with TRBD1. Trimming cost V 4 bases and J 0 bases; bases outside gene matches: 7. Germline lookup yields CDR1 SGHRS and CDR2 YFSETQ. This CDR3 contains 15 residues.

The rearrangement links TRBV7-8 to TRBJ2-5, with D possibly TRBD2 on 5 matching bases. The CDR3 extends over 16 amino acids. The V gene lost 3 bases and the J gene lost 5 bases, with 19 bases spanning the gap. Germline CDR1 SGHVS, CDR2 FQNEAQ. The CDR3: CASSLGGPRGIETQYF. CDR3 nucleotides: TGTGCCAGCAGCTTGGGCGGGCCTCGGGGTATTGAGACCCAGTACTTC.

The chain carries TRBV6-6 and TRBJ1-5; D is perhaps TRBD1 (5 bases). The V and J ends lost 4 bases and 8 bases respectively, with 15 bases between them. Germline CDR1 reads MNHNY; CDR2 reads SVGAGI (reference sequence). The CDR3 contains 14 residues. Here the CDR3 DNA reads TGTGCCAGCAGTTCGACAGTGGGTCTCGAGCCCCAGCATTTT. This encodes CASSSTVGLEPQHF.

This chain joins TRBV5-5 and TRBJ2-1, with 14 bases lining up with TRBD2. The CDR3 sequence is 16 residues long. Trimming at V came to 4 bases and at J to 6 bases, leaving 6 bases not matched to a gene. Germline CDR1 SGHKS, CDR2 YYEKEE (reference sequence). CDR3 residues: CASSRAGLAGANEQFF. The DNA for the CDR3 is TGTGCCAGCAGCCGTGCGGGACTAGCGGGGGCCAATGAGCAGTTCTTC.

The rearrangement joins TRBV28 to TRBJ1-2, with TRBD1 as a possible D gene (5 bases). Germline CDR1 is MDHEN and CDR2 is SYDVKM. V shed 6 bases and J shed 1 base, with 12 bases lying between them. The CDR3 is 14 amino acids. In DNA form, the CDR3 reads TGTGCCAGCAGCCTGCTCGGGGGTAACTATGGCTACACCTTC. This codes for CASSLLGGNYGYTF.

The genes are TRBV6-5 and TRBJ2-7, with a tentative D call TRBD2 (6 bases). The ends were cut back, 0 bases at V and 1 base at J, with 7 bases in the middle. Per the germline V gene, CDR1 is MNHEY and CDR2 is SVGAGI. The CDR3 has 14 amino acids. The CDR3 reads CASSYSEGSYEQYF. DNA for the CDR3: TGTGCCAGCAGTTACTCGGAGGGTTCCTACGAGCAGTACTTC.

The chain carries TRBV7-9 and TRBJ2-2; 8 nucleotides line up with TRBD1. Germline V CDR1 and CDR2: SEHNR, FQNEAQ (reference sequence). Trimming took 5 bases from V and 4 from J; bases not matched to a gene: 9. The CDR3 runs 16 residues. CDR3 nucleotide sequence: TGTGCCAGCAGCCCCGGGGACAGGATACGCACCGGGGAGCTGTTTTTT. It encodes CASSPGDRIRTGELFF.

This chain links TRBV28 with TRBJ2-1; 11 nucleotides align to TRBD2. J gave up 7 bases and V 1 base, and 9 bases lay outside the gene matches. The CDR3 loop spans 17 amino acids. CDR1 is MDHEN, CDR2 SYDVKM, per germline. The CDR3 reads CASSLLRGTSGYNEQFF. Here the CDR3 DNA reads TGTGCCAGCAGTTTATTGAGGGGGACTAGCGGTTATAATGAGCAGTTCTTC.

In DNA, the CDR3 is TGTGCCAGCAGCTTAGGGGGACTAGCGGGAAGGCAGTTCTTC. It is translated as CASSLGGLAGRQFF. V is TRBV13 and J is TRBJ2-1, with 13 bases matching TRBD2. The CDR3 is 14 amino acids. Germline loops: CDR1 PRHDT, CDR2 FYEKMQ (reference sequence). The V gene end was trimmed by 0 bases and the J gene end by 12 bases; junction bases not matched to a gene: 2.

This clone showed up just a few times. The V call is TRBV15, the J call TRBJ2-3; 11 nucleotides line up with TRBD1. The CDR3 has 15 residues. Germline-derived CDR1 and CDR2 are LNHNV and YYDKDF (reference sequence). Trimming took 4 bases from V and 3 from J; bases not matched to a gene: 3. The CDR3 protein is CATSTGQGATDTQYF. CDR3 bases: TGTGCCACCAGCACCGGACAGGGGGCGACAGATACGCAGTATTTT.

There are a few counts of this clone. This chain links TRBV28 with TRBJ2-5; no reliable D call. The CDR3 has 12 amino acids. V shed 5 bases and J shed 7 bases, with 11 bases lying between them. Germline V gives CDR1 MDHEN, CDR2 SYDVKM. CDR3: CASSRVGSTQYF. The CDR3 DNA reads as TGTGCCAGCAGTCGGGTCGGTTCGACCCAGTACTTC. Drawing the rest from reference TRBV28 and TRBJ2-5, the complete variable domain is DVKVTQSSRYLVKRTGEKVFLECVQDMDHENMFWYRQDPGLGLRLIYFSYDVKMKEKGDIPEGYSVSREKKERFSLILESASTNQTSMYLCASSRVGSTQYFGPGTRLLVL.

V is TRBV29-1 and J is TRBJ2-7, with 10 bases that match TRBD1. The germline CDR1 and CDR2 sequences are SQVTM and ANQGSEA. This CDR3 is built from 14 residues. With 5 bases clipped from V and 2 bases from J, the junction kept 6 bases outside the gene matches. CDR3 nucleotides: TGCAGCGTTACGGAGGGACAGGGGACCTACGAGCAGTACTTC. Translating gives CSVTEGQGTYEQYF.

The chain carries TRBV29-1 and TRBJ1-1; tentative D call: TRBD1 (5 bases). The ends were cut back, 0 bases at V and 4 bases at J, with 9 bases in the middle. The CDR3 sequence is 13 residues long. Germline CDR1 SQVTM, CDR2 ANQGSEA. CDR3 in amino acids: CSVEDVDSTEAFF. The CDR3 DNA is TGCAGCGTTGAAGATGTCGACAGCACTGAAGCTTTCTTT.